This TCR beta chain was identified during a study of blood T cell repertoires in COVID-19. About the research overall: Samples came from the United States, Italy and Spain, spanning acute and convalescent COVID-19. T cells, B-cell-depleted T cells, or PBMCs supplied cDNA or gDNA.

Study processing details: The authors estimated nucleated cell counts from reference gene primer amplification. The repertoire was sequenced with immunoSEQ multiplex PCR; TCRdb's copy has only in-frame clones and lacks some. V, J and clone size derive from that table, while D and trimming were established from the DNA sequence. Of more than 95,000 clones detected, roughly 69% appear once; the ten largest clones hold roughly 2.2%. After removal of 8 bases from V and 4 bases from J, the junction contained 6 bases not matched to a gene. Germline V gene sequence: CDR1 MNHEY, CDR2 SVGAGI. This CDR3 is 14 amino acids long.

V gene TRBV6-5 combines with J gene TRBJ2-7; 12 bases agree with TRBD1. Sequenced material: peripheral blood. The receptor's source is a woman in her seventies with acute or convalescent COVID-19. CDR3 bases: TGTGCCAGCGGGACAGGGGGCAAAAAATACGAGCAGTACTTC. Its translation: CASGTGGKKYEQYF.